This TCR beta chain was profiled in a study of T cells after yellow fever vaccination. Study overall: Fractions containing few cells were prepared with SMART-Seq v4 Ultra Low Input. Notes on the study in general: Although the secondary response was weaker, it peaked faster, at day 5 versus 15. In post-booster samples, most primary-vaccination clones reappeared (just under 97% CD4, roughly 89% CD8).

TCRdb ran MiXCR on the 5' RACE reads and lists one entry per CDR3 protein. The sample comprises approximately 550,000 distinct CDR3 sequences, about 14% of which are singletons, and around 15% rests with the top ten. Looked up from germline, CDR1 is LGHNA and CDR2 is YSLEER. The CDR3 has 13 amino acids. This clonotype was detected a few times. Its cognate antigen is unknown. One end of the junction fails to match germline, which may point to a read error. This specimen was PBMCs, taken on the day of the yellow fever booster vaccination. This sequence joins TRBV4-3 and TRBJ2-1, with unresolved D. The sequence was collected from a man aged 30 to 39 who received the YFV17D yellow fever vaccine. The CDR3 nucleotides are TGCGCCAGCAGCCAAGAATCCTTCAATGAGCAGTTCTTC. It encodes CASSQESFNEQFF.